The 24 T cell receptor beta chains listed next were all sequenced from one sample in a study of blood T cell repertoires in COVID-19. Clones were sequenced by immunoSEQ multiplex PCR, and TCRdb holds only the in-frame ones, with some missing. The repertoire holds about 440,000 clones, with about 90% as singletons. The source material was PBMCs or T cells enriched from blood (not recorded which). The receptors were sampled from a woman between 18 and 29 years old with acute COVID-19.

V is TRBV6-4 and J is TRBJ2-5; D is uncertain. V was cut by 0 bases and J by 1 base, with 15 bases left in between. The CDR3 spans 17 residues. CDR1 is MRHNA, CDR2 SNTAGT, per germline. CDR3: CASSDSARFVRQETQYF. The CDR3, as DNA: TGTGCCAGCAGTGACTCCGCCCGGTTCGTACGCCAAGAGACCCAGTACTTC.

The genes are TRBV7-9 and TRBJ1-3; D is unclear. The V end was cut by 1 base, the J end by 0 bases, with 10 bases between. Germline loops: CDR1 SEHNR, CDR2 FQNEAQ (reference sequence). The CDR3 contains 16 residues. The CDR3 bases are TGTGCCAGCAGCTTAGTTCCCGGAGACTCTGGAAACACCATATATTTT. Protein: CASSLVPGDSGNTIYF.

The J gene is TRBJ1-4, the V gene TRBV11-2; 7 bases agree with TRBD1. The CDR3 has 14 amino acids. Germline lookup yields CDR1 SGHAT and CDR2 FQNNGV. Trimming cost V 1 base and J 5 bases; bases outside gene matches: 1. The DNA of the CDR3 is TGTGCCAGCAGCTTAGGAGGGGGCAATGAAAAACTGTTTTTT. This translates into CASSLGGGNEKLFF.

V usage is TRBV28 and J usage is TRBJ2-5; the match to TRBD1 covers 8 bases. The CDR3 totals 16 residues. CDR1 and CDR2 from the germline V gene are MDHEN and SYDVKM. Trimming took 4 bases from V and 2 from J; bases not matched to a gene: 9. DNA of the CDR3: TGTGCCAGCAGTTCTGAGACAGGGGATCAACAAGAGACCCAGTACTTC. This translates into CASSSETGDQQETQYF.

The CDR3 nucleotides are TGTGCCTGGAGTGTACATCGGGGGAGGACCCAGTACTTC. Protein: CAWSVHRGRTQYF. The chain couples TRBV30 to TRBJ2-5, with D possibly being TRBD2 (6 bases). CDR1 is GTSNPN and CDR2 is SVGIG in the germline V gene (reference sequence). The CDR3 has 13 amino acids. The germline V and J ends were trimmed by 0 bases and 7 bases, with 12 bases remaining between them. Filled out from reference TRBV30 and TRBJ2-5, the complete variable domain reads SQTIHQWPATLVQPVGSPLSLECTVEGTSNPNLYWYRQAAGRGLQLLFYSVGIGQISSEVPQNLSASRPQDRQFILSSKKLLLSDSGFYLCAWSVHRGRTQYFGPGTRLLVL.

The CDR3 coding sequence is TGTGCCAGCAGCCAAGTAAACAGTAGGAACACTGAAGCTTTCTTT. Translation gives CASSQVNSRNTEAFF. The rearrangement links TRBV3-1 (or the pseudogene TRBV3-2) to TRBJ1-1, with D unresolved. The V end lost 1 base, the J end lost 1 base, and 10 bases lay between the germline ends. Germline loops: CDR1 LGHDT, CDR2 YNNKEL (reference sequence). This CDR3 contains 15 residues.

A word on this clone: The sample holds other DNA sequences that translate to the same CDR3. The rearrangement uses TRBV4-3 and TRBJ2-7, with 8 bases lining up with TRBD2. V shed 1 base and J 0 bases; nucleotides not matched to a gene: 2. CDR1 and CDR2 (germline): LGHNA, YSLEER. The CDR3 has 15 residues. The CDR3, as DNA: TGCGCCAGCAGCCAAGGGCTAGCGGGCTCCTACGAGCAGTACTTC. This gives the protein CASSQGLAGSYEQYF.

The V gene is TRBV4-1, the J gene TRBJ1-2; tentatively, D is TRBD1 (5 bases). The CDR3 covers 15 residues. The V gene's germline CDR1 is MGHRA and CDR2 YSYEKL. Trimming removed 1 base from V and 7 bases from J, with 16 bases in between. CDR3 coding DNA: TGCGCCAGCAGCCAAGTTCGTCCAGGGAAGTCTGGCTACACCTTC. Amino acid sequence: CASSQVRPGKSGYTF.

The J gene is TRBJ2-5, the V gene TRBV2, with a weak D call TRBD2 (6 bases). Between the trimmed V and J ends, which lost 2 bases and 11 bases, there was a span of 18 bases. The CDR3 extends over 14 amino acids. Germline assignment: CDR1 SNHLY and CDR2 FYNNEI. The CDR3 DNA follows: TGTGCCAGCAGTGAAAGCCTGGGAGGCGGATTTCAGTACTTC. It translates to CASSESLGGGFQYF.

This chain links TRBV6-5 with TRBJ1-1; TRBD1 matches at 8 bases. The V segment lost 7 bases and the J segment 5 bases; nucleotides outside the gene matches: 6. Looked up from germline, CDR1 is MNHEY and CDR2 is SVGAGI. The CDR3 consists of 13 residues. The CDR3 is CASNRQGRTEAFF. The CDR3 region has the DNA TGTGCCAGCAATAGACAGGGGCGAACTGAAGCTTTCTTT.

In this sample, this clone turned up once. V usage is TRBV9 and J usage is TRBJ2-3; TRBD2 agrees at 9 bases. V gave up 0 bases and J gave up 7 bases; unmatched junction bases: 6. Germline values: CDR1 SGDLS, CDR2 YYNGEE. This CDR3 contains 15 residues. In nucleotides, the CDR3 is TGTGCCAGCAGCGTAGATGGTAGCGGGAGTTATACGCAGTATTTT. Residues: CASSVDGSGSYTQYF.

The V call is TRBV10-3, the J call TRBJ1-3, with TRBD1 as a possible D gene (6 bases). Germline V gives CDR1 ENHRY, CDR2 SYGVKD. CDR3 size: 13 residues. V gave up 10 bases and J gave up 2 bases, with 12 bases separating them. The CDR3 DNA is TGTGCCACCGGGGGGGCGGCTGGAAACACCATATATTTT. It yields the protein CATGGAAGNTIYF.

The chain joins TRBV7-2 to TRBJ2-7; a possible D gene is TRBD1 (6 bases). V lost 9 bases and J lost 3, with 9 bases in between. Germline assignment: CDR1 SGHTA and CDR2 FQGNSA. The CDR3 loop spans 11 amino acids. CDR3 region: CASRDIYEQYF. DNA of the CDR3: TGTGCCAGTCGGGACATCTACGAGCAGTACTTC.

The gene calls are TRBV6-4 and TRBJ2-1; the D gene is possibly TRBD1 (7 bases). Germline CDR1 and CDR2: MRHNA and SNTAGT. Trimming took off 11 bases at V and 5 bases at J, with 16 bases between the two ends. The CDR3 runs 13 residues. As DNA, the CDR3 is TGTGCCGGACCCAGGGGGGCGAACAATGAGCAGTTCTTC. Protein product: CAGPRGANNEQFF.

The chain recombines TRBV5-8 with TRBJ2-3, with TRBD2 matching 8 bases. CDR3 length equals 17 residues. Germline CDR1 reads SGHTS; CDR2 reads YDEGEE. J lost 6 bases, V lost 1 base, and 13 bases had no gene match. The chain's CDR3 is CASSLLRRSGLGDTQYF. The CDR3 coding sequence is TGTGCCAGCAGCTTGTTGAGACGTTCGGGACTAGGGGATACGCAGTATTTT.

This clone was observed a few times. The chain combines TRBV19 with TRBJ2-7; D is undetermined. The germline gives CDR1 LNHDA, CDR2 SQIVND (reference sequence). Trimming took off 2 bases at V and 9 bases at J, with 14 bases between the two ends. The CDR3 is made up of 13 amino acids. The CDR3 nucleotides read TGTGCCAGTAGTATACAGGCCTTTGATTGGCAGTACTTC. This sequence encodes CASSIQAFDWQYF.

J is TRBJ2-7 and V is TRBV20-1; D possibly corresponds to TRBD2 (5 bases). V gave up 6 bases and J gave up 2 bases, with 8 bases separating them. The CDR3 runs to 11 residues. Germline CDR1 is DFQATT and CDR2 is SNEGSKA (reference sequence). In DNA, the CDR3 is TGCAGTGCCACCGGGACCTACGAGCAGTACTTC. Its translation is CSATGTYEQYF.

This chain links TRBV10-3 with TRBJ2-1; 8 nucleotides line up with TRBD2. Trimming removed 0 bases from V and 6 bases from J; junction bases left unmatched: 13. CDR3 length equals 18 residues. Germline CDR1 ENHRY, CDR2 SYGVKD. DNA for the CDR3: TGTGCCATCAGTGAGTCGGTTAGCGGGAAAGGAAGGGGCAATGAGCAGTTCTTC. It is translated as CAISESVSGKGRGNEQFF.

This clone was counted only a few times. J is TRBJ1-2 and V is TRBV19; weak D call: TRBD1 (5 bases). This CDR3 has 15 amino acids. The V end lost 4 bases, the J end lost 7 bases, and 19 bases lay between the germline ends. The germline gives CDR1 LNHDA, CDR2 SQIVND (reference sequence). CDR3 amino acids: CASSRGDSRGGGYTF. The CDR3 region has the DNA TGTGCCAGTAGTAGGGGGGACTCAAGAGGCGGTGGCTACACCTTC.

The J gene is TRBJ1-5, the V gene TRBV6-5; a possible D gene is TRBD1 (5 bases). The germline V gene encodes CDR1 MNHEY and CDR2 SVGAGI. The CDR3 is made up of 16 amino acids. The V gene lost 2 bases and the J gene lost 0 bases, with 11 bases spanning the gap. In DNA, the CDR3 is TGTGCCAGCAGTTACCGCGGCAGGGTTAGCAATCAGCCCCAGCATTTT. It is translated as CASSYRGRVSNQPQHF.

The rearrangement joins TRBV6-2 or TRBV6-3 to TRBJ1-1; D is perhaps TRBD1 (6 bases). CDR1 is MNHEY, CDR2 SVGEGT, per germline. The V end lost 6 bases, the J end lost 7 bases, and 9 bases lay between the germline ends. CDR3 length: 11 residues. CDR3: CASSWGREAFF. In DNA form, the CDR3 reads TGTGCCAGCAGCTGGGGGCGTGAAGCTTTCTTT.

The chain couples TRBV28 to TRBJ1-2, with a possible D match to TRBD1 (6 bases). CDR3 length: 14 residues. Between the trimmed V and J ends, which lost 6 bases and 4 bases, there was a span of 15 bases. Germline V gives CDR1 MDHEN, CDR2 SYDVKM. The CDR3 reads CASSPGDRRYGYTF. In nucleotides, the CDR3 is TGTGCCAGCAGCCCGGGTGACAGGCGCTATGGCTACACCTTC.

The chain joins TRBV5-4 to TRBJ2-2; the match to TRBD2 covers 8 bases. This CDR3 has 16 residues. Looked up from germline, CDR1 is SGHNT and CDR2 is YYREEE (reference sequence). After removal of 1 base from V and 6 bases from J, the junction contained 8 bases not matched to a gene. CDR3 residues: CASSLSSVAGPGELFF. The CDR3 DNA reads TGTGCCAGCAGCTTGTCGTCTGTAGCGGGACCCGGGGAGCTGTTTTTT.

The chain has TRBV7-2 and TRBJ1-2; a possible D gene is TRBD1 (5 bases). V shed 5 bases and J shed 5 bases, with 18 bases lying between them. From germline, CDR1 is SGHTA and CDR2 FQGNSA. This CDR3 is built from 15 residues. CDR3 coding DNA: TGTGCCAGCAGCCAGACGACAGAGACCTTATATGGCTACACCTTC. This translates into CASSQTTETLYGYTF.